Listed below are T cell receptor beta chains from one sample, sequenced in a study of T cells after yellow fever vaccination. TCRdb re-derived calls from the 5' RACE reads in MiXCR, one entry per CDR3 protein. The sample shows about 400,000 distinct CDR3 sequences, approximately 5.7% of them seen only once. Source: PBMCs, taken 5 days after the yellow fever booster vaccination. The receptors here all came from a man between 25 and 39 years old who received the YFV17D yellow fever vaccine. CDR3s include the opening cysteine and the closing phenylalanine or tryptophan. Each record gives: J gene, V gene, clone size, D gene, CDR3 protein, CDR3 DNA. A D gene is named only where the DNA matches it firmly. For some rows the clone size is stated as once, few or many, or as a class when expanded; others skip it.

j_call: TRBJ2-2; v_call: TRBV7-2; clone_size: many; d_call: TRBD2; cdr3_aa: CASSPSGTNTGELFF; cdr3_nt: TGTGCCAGCAGTCCCAGCGGGACCAACACCGGGGAGCTGTTTTTT
j_call: TRBJ1-1; v_call: TRBV12-3/TRBV12-4; clone_size: few; d_call: -; cdr3_aa: CASSPSGGWTEAFF; cdr3_nt: TGTGCCAGCAGTCCCAGCGGGGGCTGGACTGAAGCTTTCTTT
j_call: TRBJ2-1; v_call: TRBV29-1; clone_size: -; d_call: TRBD2; cdr3_aa: CSVGRGANEQFF; cdr3_nt: TGCAGCGTGGGGCGGGGGGCCAATGAGCAGTTCTTC
j_call: TRBJ1-4; v_call: TRBV13; clone_size: few; d_call: -; cdr3_aa: CASSPPHSNEKLFF; cdr3_nt: TGTGCCAGCAGCCCCCCGCACAGTAATGAAAAACTGTTTTTT
j_call: TRBJ2-2; v_call: TRBV9; clone_size: many; d_call: -; cdr3_aa: CASSVVEVGTGELFF; cdr3_nt: TGTGCCAGCAGCGTAGTGGAGGTGGGAACCGGGGAGCTGTTTTTT
j_call: TRBJ2-7; v_call: TRBV27; clone_size: many; d_call: -; cdr3_aa: CASSRQGRWYEQYF; cdr3_nt: TGTGCCAGCAGTCGTCAGGGGCGATGGTACGAGCAGTACTTC
j_call: TRBJ2-2; v_call: TRBV20-1; clone_size: -; d_call: -; cdr3_aa: CSATRPGANTGELFF; cdr3_nt: TGCAGTGCCACTAGACCTGGCGCGAACACCGGGGAGCTGTTTTTT
j_call: TRBJ2-7; v_call: TRBV18; clone_size: few; d_call: -; cdr3_aa: CASSPLEGLESYEQYF; cdr3_nt: TGTGCCAGCTCACCGCTGGAGGGCCTGGAGTCCTACGAGCAGTACTTC
j_call: TRBJ2-7; v_call: TRBV11-2; clone_size: few; d_call: -; cdr3_aa: CASGLINYEQYF; cdr3_nt: TGTGCCAGTGGGCTTATAAACTACGAGCAGTACTTC
j_call: TRBJ2-7; v_call: TRBV5-1; clone_size: many; d_call: TRBD1; cdr3_aa: CASSLLTGTYEQYF; cdr3_nt: TGCGCCAGCAGCTTGTTGACAGGGACATACGAGCAGTACTTC
j_call: TRBJ2-7; v_call: TRBV7-2; clone_size: many; d_call: -; cdr3_aa: CASRWRGRQGLRREQYF; cdr3_nt: TGTGCCAGCAGATGGCGGGGAAGACAGGGATTACGAAGGGAGCAGTACTTC
j_call: TRBJ1-2; v_call: TRBV7-8; clone_size: few; d_call: -; cdr3_aa: CASSLGAGGYTF; cdr3_nt: TGTGCCAGCAGCTTAGGGGCCGGAGGCTACACCTTC
j_call: TRBJ2-7; v_call: TRBV7-2; clone_size: many; d_call: -; cdr3_aa: CASSLFPPGSSYEQYF; cdr3_nt: TGTGCCAGCAGCTTATTCCCTCCGGGGTCCTCCTACGAGCAGTACTTC
j_call: TRBJ1-2; v_call: TRBV20-1; clone_size: -; d_call: -; cdr3_aa: CSAGTQSRGGGYTF; cdr3_nt: TGCAGTGCGGGCACCCAAAGCAGGGGCGGTGGCTACACCTTC
j_call: TRBJ2-1; v_call: TRBV9; clone_size: few; d_call: -; cdr3_aa: CASSASRSYSSYNEQFF; cdr3_nt: TGTGCCAGCAGCGCTTCCAGGTCCTATAGCTCCTACAATGAGCAGTTCTTC
j_call: TRBJ2-5; v_call: TRBV14; clone_size: -; d_call: -; cdr3_aa: CASSQDRGVGETQYF; cdr3_nt: TGTGCCAGCAGCCAAGATAGGGGCGTTGGAGAGACCCAGTACTTC
j_call: TRBJ2-1; v_call: TRBV7-2; clone_size: -; d_call: TRBD2; cdr3_aa: CASSPGAGRGYNEQFF; cdr3_nt: TGTGCCAGCAGCCCTGGGGCAGGGAGGGGCTACAATGAGCAGTTCTTC
j_call: TRBJ2-5; v_call: TRBV12-3/TRBV12-4; clone_size: -; d_call: TRBD1; cdr3_aa: CASSPPGQGTSETQYF; cdr3_nt: TGTGCCAGCAGTCCCCCGGGACAGGGGACCTCAGAGACCCAGTACTTC
j_call: TRBJ2-7; v_call: TRBV20-1; clone_size: -; d_call: TRBD1; cdr3_aa: CSARAFDRVPYEQYF; cdr3_nt: TGCAGTGCTAGAGCCTTTGACAGGGTCCCCTACGAGCAGTACTTC
j_call: TRBJ2-5; v_call: TRBV4-2; clone_size: many; d_call: TRBD2; cdr3_aa: CASSQGGTSEQETQYF; cdr3_nt: TGTGCCAGCAGCCAAGGCGGGACTAGCGAGCAAGAGACCCAGTACTTC
j_call: TRBJ2-1; v_call: TRBV7-3; clone_size: few; d_call: -; cdr3_aa: CASSRLPGLSYNEQFF; cdr3_nt: TGTGCCAGCAGCAGACTACCGGGACTGAGCTACAATGAGCAGTTCTTC
j_call: TRBJ2-5; v_call: TRBV15; clone_size: few; d_call: TRBD2; cdr3_aa: CATSRGLAGFQTQYF; cdr3_nt: TGTGCCACCAGCAGAGGTCTAGCGGGATTCCAGACCCAGTACTTC
j_call: TRBJ1-2; v_call: TRBV9; clone_size: many; d_call: -; cdr3_aa: CASSGRYYGYTF; cdr3_nt: TGTGCCAGCAGCGGCAGGTACTATGGCTACACCTTC
j_call: TRBJ2-3; v_call: TRBV5-4; clone_size: few; d_call: -; cdr3_aa: CATSPTGAGTRTDTQYF; cdr3_nt: TGTGCCACCTCCCCGACCGGTGCGGGGACTCGCACAGATACGCAGTATTTT
j_call: TRBJ1-2; v_call: TRBV4-3; clone_size: -; d_call: -; cdr3_aa: CASSQGVRDPYGYTF; cdr3_nt: TGCGCCAGCAGCCAAGGAGTACGGGACCCCTATGGCTACACCTTC
j_call: TRBJ2-7; v_call: TRBV6-1; clone_size: many; d_call: -; cdr3_aa: CASSEGGTASYEQYF; cdr3_nt: TGTGCCAGCAGTGAGGGCGGGACAGCTTCCTACGAGCAGTACTTC
j_call: TRBJ2-1; v_call: TRBV20-1; clone_size: many; d_call: TRBD2; cdr3_aa: CSARWGSGRGSGNEQFF; cdr3_nt: TGCAGTGCTAGATGGGGTAGCGGGAGGGGGTCGGGCAATGAGCAGTTCTTC
j_call: TRBJ1-4; v_call: TRBV20-1; clone_size: -; d_call: -; cdr3_aa: CSADRAPNEKLFF; cdr3_nt: TGCAGTGCAGACCGGGCTCCAAATGAAAAACTGTTTTTT
j_call: TRBJ2-4; v_call: TRBV25-1; clone_size: few; d_call: TRBD2; cdr3_aa: CASSEGTSGKNIQYF; cdr3_nt: TGTGCCAGCAGTGAAGGGACTAGCGGTAAAAACATTCAGTACTTC
j_call: TRBJ2-3; v_call: TRBV20-1; clone_size: few; d_call: -; cdr3_aa: CSAIRTRPTDTQYF; cdr3_nt: TGCAGTGCTATTAGGACACGTCCCACAGATACGCAGTATTTT
j_call: TRBJ2-7; v_call: TRBV19; clone_size: -; d_call: -; cdr3_aa: CASSIGVQYEQYF; cdr3_nt: TGTGCCAGTAGTATCGGGGTACAGTACGAGCAGTACTTC
j_call: TRBJ2-7; v_call: TRBV2; clone_size: many; d_call: -; cdr3_aa: CASKPEAGPYEQYF; cdr3_nt: TGTGCCAGCAAGCCCGAGGCGGGCCCCTACGAGCAGTACTTC
j_call: TRBJ1-6; v_call: TRBV6-5; clone_size: -; d_call: -; cdr3_aa: CASANGVTLHF; cdr3_nt: TGTGCCAGCGCTAACGGGGTTACCCTCCACTTT
j_call: TRBJ2-1; v_call: TRBV7-8; clone_size: many; d_call: TRBD2; cdr3_aa: CASSLYYSGKYEQFF; cdr3_nt: TGTGCCAGCAGCCTATACTATAGCGGGAAGTATGAGCAGTTCTTC
j_call: TRBJ2-1; v_call: TRBV5-1; clone_size: many; d_call: TRBD2; cdr3_aa: CASSSSGIRNEQFF; cdr3_nt: TGCGCCAGCAGCTCTAGCGGGATAAGGAATGAGCAGTTCTTC
j_call: TRBJ1-2; v_call: TRBV5-4; clone_size: few; d_call: -; cdr3_aa: CASSPKGYGYTF; cdr3_nt: TGTGCCAGCAGCCCAAAAGGGTATGGCTACACCTTC
j_call: TRBJ2-3; v_call: TRBV12-3/TRBV12-4; clone_size: -; d_call: TRBD2; cdr3_aa: CASTPTSSADTQYF; cdr3_nt: TGTGCCAGCACCCCGACTAGCAGTGCAGATACGCAGTATTTT
j_call: TRBJ2-2; v_call: TRBV19; clone_size: many; d_call: -; cdr3_aa: CASSFGQTGELFF; cdr3_nt: TGTGCCAGTAGTTTCGGACAGACCGGGGAGCTGTTTTTT
j_call: TRBJ1-5; v_call: TRBV30; clone_size: -; d_call: -; cdr3_aa: CAWSYQGRGQPQHF; cdr3_nt: TGTGCCTGGAGTTACCAGGGGCGGGGGCAGCCCCAGCATTTT
j_call: TRBJ1-4; v_call: TRBV20-1; clone_size: many; d_call: -; cdr3_aa: CSARRSFATNEKLFF; cdr3_nt: TGCAGTGCTAGACGGAGCTTTGCAACTAATGAAAAACTGTTTTTT
j_call: TRBJ2-7; v_call: TRBV7-2; clone_size: many; d_call: TRBD2; cdr3_aa: CASSLVGTTGNEQYF; cdr3_nt: TGTGCCAGCAGCTTAGTAGGGACTACGGGTAACGAGCAGTACTTC
j_call: TRBJ1-1; v_call: TRBV21-1; clone_size: -; d_call: -; cdr3_aa: CASSNGNRPGGNTEAFF; cdr3_nt: TGTGCCAGCAGCAACGGGAACAGGCCTGGGGGGAACACTGAAGCTTTCTTT
j_call: TRBJ2-1; v_call: TRBV4-2; clone_size: -; d_call: -; cdr3_aa: CASSQDVTYAYNEQFF; cdr3_nt: TGTGCCAGCAGCCAAGATGTAACTTACGCCTACAATGAGCAGTTCTTC
j_call: TRBJ2-1; v_call: TRBV7-9; clone_size: few; d_call: -; cdr3_aa: CASTPGSGNRNEQFF; cdr3_nt: TGTGCCAGCACCCCGGGGAGCGGCAATCGAAACGAGCAGTTCTTC